Each of the 15 T cell receptor beta chains below was sequenced from the same sample in a study of blood T cell repertoires in COVID-19. Libraries were prepared by immunoSEQ multiplex PCR; TCRdb keeps only in-frame clonotypes and omits some of them. The sample lists tens of thousands of clones, about 90% occurring once. Source material: peripheral blood. The receptors shown here come from a woman aged 35 to 49 with acute or convalescent COVID-19.

The V gene is TRBV30, the J gene TRBJ2-5; maybe TRBD1 (6 bases). CDR3 length equals 13 residues. The V end was cut by 3 bases, the J end by 4 bases, with 12 bases between. Germline lookup yields CDR1 GTSNPN and CDR2 SVGIG (reference sequence). Here the CDR3 reads CAWSRTRGETQYF. For the CDR3, the DNA is TGTGCCTGGAGCCGAACCAGGGGAGAGACCCAGTACTTC. The full variable domain, in which reference TRBV30 and TRBJ2-5 provide the parts outside the CDR3, is SQTIHQWPATLVQPVGSPLSLECTVEGTSNPNLYWYRQAAGRGLQLLFYSVGIGQISSEVPQNLSASRPQDRQFILSSKKLLLSDSGFYLCAWSRTRGETQYFGPGTRLLVL.

This clone was detected a few times. The chain carries TRBV5-1 and TRBJ2-3, with 10 nucleotides matching TRBD2. The germline CDR1 and CDR2 sequences are SGHRS and YFSETQ. J lost 4 bases, V lost 2 bases, and 7 bases had no gene match. The CDR3 has 16 amino acids. CDR3 amino acids: CASSLTSGGAADTQYF. In DNA form, the CDR3 reads TGCGCCAGCAGCTTAACGAGCGGGGGGGCGGCAGATACGCAGTATTTT. Full variable domain (rest looked up from reference TRBV5-1 and TRBJ2-3): KAGVTQTPRYLIKTRGQQVTLSCSPISGHRSVSWYQQTPGQGLQFLFEYFSETQRNKGNFPGRFSGRQFSNSRSEMNVSTLELGDSALYLCASSLTSGGAADTQYFGPGTRLTVL.

The rearrangement links TRBV4-3 to TRBJ1-4; TRBD1 aligns across 9 bases. The trim removed 1 base at V and 7 bases at J, leaving 7 bases unmatched. This CDR3 is 16 amino acids long. The V gene's germline CDR1 is LGHNA and CDR2 YSLEER. In DNA form, the CDR3 reads TGCGCCAGCAGCCAAGGACAGGGGGGGACGGGTGAAAAACTGTTTTTT. Its protein product is CASSQGQGGTGEKLFF.

The table lists this clone with a few counts. V is TRBV11-3 and J is TRBJ2-7; perhaps TRBD1 as D (5 bases). Germline-derived CDR1 and CDR2 are SGHNT and YENEEA. The CDR3 runs 15 residues. Trimming shortened V by 1 base and J by 1 base, and 11 bases separated the two germline ends. The CDR3 nucleotides read TGTGCCAGCAGCTTAGGTGCAGGGCCTTCCTACGAGCAGTACTTC. Translation: CASSLGAGPSYEQYF.

This rearrangement joins TRBV3-1 (or the pseudogene TRBV3-2) to TRBJ2-1; the match to TRBD2 covers 11 bases. The length of the CDR3 is 16 residues. Germline trimming cut 1 base from V and 5 bases from J; bases unmatched to any gene: 4. Germline CDR1 and CDR2: LGHDT and YNNKEL (reference sequence). In nucleotides, the CDR3 is TGTGCCAGCAGCCAAGGACTAGCGGGATACGACAATGAGCAGTTCTTC. Amino acids: CASSQGLAGYDNEQFF.

This clone has just one count. The gene calls are TRBV7-2 and TRBJ1-5, with D perhaps TRBD1 (5 bases). Trimming removed 3 bases from V and 7 bases from J, with 10 bases in between. CDR1 is SGHTA and CDR2 is FQGNSA in the germline V gene. CDR3 length: 13 amino acids. CDR3 protein: CASSFGADQPQHF. For the CDR3, the DNA is TGTGCCAGCAGCTTTGGGGCTGACCAGCCCCAGCATTTT.

This clone was detected a few times. J is TRBJ1-4 and V is TRBV7-2; TRBD1 aligns across 9 bases. V shed 6 bases and J 12 bases; nucleotides not matched to a gene: 17. Germline values: CDR1 SGHTA, CDR2 FQGNSA. The CDR3 is 16 residues long. CDR3: CASRYIGTGKRVELFF. In nucleotides, the CDR3 is TGTGCCAGCAGATATATTGGGACAGGGAAAAGAGTGGAACTGTTTTTT.

The CDR3 DNA follows: TGTGCCAGCAGCAAATTCCCGGGACAGGGGAGGGAGTCTCAGCCCCAGCATTTT. This encodes CASSKFPGQGRESQPQHF. V usage is TRBV7-9 and J usage is TRBJ1-5; 10 bases fit TRBD1. The germline CDR1 and CDR2 sequences are SEHNR and FQNEAQ (reference sequence). This CDR3 region has 18 residues. The junction had 16 bases not matched to a gene; V was cut back by 5 bases and J by 6 bases.

Only a few counts were recorded for this clone. V and J are TRBV27 and TRBJ2-7, with D tentatively TRBD2 (6 bases). In germline, CDR1 is MNHEY, CDR2 SMNVEV (reference sequence). The V end lost 5 bases, the J end lost 2 bases, and 16 bases lay between the germline ends. This CDR3 spans 15 amino acids. The CDR3 coding sequence is TGTGCCAGCAGTCAACAGCGGGTCTCAGCCTACGAGCAGTACTTC. Its protein is CASSQQRVSAYEQYF.

The chain couples TRBV19 to TRBJ1-1, with D possibly matching TRBD1 (6 bases). The CDR3 sequence is 15 residues long. V shed 4 bases and J shed 0 bases, with 12 bases lying between them. Germline V CDR1 and CDR2: LNHDA, SQIVND (reference sequence). The CDR3 region has the DNA TGTGCCAGTAGTAAACGGGACACACTGAACACTGAAGCTTTCTTT. Encoded protein: CASSKRDTLNTEAFF.

The rearrangement joins TRBV5-1 to TRBJ1-1, with TRBD1 matching over 9 bases. The junction had 8 bases not matched to a gene; V was cut back by 4 bases and J by 4 bases. Germline CDR1 is SGHRS and CDR2 is YFSETQ. The CDR3 length is 15 residues. CDR3 DNA: TGCGCCAGCAGCGTAGGGACAGGGTTTGGCACTGAAGCTTTCTTT. This gives the protein CASSVGTGFGTEAFF.

This chain connects TRBV11-3 to TRBJ2-2; the D gene is possibly TRBD1 (5 bases). V dropped 0 bases and J dropped 7 bases, with 12 bases sitting between them. The CDR3 spans 15 residues. Germline values: CDR1 SGHNT, CDR2 YENEEA. The CDR3: CASSLDGRVLGELFF. CDR3 sequence (DNA): TGTGCCAGCAGCTTAGATGGCAGGGTCCTCGGGGAGCTGTTTTTT.

CDR3 sequence reads: CAWSRLARSTDTQYF. The CDR3, as DNA: TGTGCCTGGAGTAGGCTAGCGAGGAGCACAGATACGCAGTATTTT. This chain uses TRBV30 with TRBJ2-3; D is possibly TRBD2 (6 bases). Trimming pared 2 bases from V and 0 bases from J, leaving 12 bases between. The CDR3 is made up of 15 amino acids. Germline CDR1 reads GTSNPN; CDR2 reads SVGIG (reference sequence).

V is TRBV5-6 and J is TRBJ2-1; 7 bases fit TRBD2. The J segment lost 3 bases and the V segment lost 0 bases, leaving 3 bases of the junction unmatched. The CDR3 is made up of 15 amino acids. CDR1 SGHDT and CDR2 YYEEEE come from the germline V gene. CDR3 DNA: TGTGCCAGCAGCTTGGAACTAGCGAACTACAATGAGCAGTTCTTC. It codes for CASSLELANYNEQFF.

The chain combines TRBV29-1 with TRBJ2-4, with 7 bases aligning to TRBD1. The CDR3 runs to 12 residues. The germline CDR1 and CDR2 sequences are SQVTM and ANQGSEA. The J segment lost 9 bases and the V segment lost 2 bases, leaving 4 bases of the junction unmatched. CDR3 in amino acids: CSVEPRQGIQYF. The CDR3 coding sequence is TGCAGCGTTGAACCCCGACAGGGCATTCAGTACTTC.